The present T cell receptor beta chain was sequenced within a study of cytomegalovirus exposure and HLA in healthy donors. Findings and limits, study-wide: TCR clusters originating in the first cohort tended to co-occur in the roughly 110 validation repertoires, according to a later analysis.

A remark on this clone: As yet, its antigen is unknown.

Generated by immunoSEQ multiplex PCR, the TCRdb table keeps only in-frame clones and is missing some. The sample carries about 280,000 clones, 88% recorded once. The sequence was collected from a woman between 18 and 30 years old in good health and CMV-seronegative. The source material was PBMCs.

This CDR3 reads CASSRGLAGGSTYEQYF. CDR3 coding DNA: TGTGCCAGTAGCCGAGGACTAGCGGGAGGTTCCACCTACGAGCAGTACTTC. The chain combines TRBV19 with TRBJ2-7, with 14 bases fitting TRBD2. J was trimmed by 2 bases and V by 6 bases; bases with no gene match: 9. Germline loops: CDR1 LNHDA, CDR2 SQIVND (reference sequence). This CDR3 comprises 17 residues.